The clone carrying this TCR beta chain was seen repeatedly, ten times or more. This CDR3 has 15 residues. V shed 6 bases, J shed 0 bases, and the junction held 5 bases outside the gene matches. CDR1 is MNHEY and CDR2 is SMNVEV in the germline V gene (reference sequence). TCRdb itself ran the 5' RACE reads through MiXCR, one entry per CDR3 protein. The profile covers about 53,000 distinct CDR3 sequences, with about 15% appearing a single time and about 15% taken by the ten largest. This specimen belongs to a study of T cells of healthy individuals. The chain has TRBV27 and TRBJ2-1, with 7 bases matching TRBD2. The sequence was collected from a human donor in good health. CDR3 coding DNA: TGTGCCAGCAGACTAGCGCAGAGCTCCTACAATGAGCAGTTCTTC. Protein: CASRLAQSSYNEQFF.